This paragraph reports one T cell receptor beta chain. The sample is drawn from a study of blood T cell repertoires in COVID-19. Overall study context: Sites in the United States, Italy and Spain provided acute and convalescent COVID-19 samples. PBMCs, B-cell-depleted T cells, or T cells were the source of the cDNA or gDNA that made up the material.

Per the original data handling: Nucleated cell counts were estimated from reference gene primer amplification. Method: immunoSEQ multiplex PCR; TCRdb's copy keeps in-frame clones and lacks some. V and J calls and clone size follow that table, whereas D and trimming were derived from the DNA. The repertoire consists of 150,000 to 200,000 clones, with 81% occurring once and the leading ten covering 11%. The V gene lost 7 bases and the J gene lost 0 bases, with 18 bases spanning the gap. The length of the CDR3 is 16 residues. Germline-derived CDR1 and CDR2 are MDHEN and SYDVKM. The chain couples TRBV28 to TRBJ1-1; TRBD1 is a possible D gene (6 bases). This sequence was found in a man aged 55 to 70 with active or convalescent COVID-19. The sample comprised peripheral blood. Here the CDR3 reads CASKTDGGLMNTEAFF. DNA of the CDR3: TGTGCCAGCAAGACTGACGGGGGGCTTATGAACACTGAAGCTTTCTTT.